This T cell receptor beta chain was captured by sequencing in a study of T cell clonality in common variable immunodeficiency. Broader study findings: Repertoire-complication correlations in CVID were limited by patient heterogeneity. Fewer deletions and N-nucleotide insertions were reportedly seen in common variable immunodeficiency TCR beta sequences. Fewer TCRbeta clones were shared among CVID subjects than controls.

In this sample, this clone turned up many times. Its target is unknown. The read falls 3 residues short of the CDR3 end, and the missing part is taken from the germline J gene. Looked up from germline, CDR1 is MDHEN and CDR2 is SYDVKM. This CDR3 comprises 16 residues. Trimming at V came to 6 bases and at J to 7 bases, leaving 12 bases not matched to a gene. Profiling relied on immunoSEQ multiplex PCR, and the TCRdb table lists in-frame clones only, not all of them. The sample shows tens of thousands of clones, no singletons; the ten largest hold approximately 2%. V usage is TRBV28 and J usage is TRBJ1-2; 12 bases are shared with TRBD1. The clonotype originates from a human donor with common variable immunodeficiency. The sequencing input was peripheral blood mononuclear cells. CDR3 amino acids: CASSTGTGGAYSGYTF. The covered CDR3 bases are TGTGCCAGCAGCACCGGGACAGGGGGCGCGTACTCTGGC.